This TCR beta chain was profiled in a study of blood T cell repertoires in COVID-19. Across the study: COVID-19 samples from acute and convalescent phases originated in the United States, Italy and Spain. Nucleic acid was either cDNA or gDNA, and it came from T cells, B-cell-depleted T cells, or PBMCs.

Per the study methods: Amplification of reference gene primers was used by the study to estimate nucleated cell counts. Repertoires were generated with immunoSEQ multiplex PCR, while TCRdb's copy carries only in-frame clones and drops some. The DNA gave D and trimming, while V, J and clone size come from that table. The sample includes approximately 260,000 clones, 82% of them seen just once. Per germline, CDR1 MNHNS and CDR2 SASEGT. The CDR3 contains 16 residues. Trimming left V 2 bases short and J 1 base short, with 9 bases between. The sample taken for sequencing was peripheral blood. The rearrangement links TRBV6-1 to TRBJ1-6; D might be TRBD1 (6 bases). The source of this sequence is a woman of 80 years or more with active or convalescent COVID-19. CDR3 in amino acids: CASSEPRGSYNSPLHF. In DNA form, the CDR3 reads TGTGCCAGCAGTGAACCCAGGGGTTCCTATAATTCACCCCTCCACTTT.